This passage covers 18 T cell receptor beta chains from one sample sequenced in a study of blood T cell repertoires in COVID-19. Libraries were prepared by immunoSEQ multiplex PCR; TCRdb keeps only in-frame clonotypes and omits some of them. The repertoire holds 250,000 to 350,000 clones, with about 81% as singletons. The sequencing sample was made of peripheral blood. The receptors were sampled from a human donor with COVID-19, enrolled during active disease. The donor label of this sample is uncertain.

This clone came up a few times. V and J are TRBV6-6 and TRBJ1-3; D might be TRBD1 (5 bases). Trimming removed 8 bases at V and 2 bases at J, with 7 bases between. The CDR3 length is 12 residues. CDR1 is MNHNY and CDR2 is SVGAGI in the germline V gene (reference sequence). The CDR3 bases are TGTGCCAGCGGGGCACCTGGAAACACCATATATTTT. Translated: CASGAPGNTIYF.

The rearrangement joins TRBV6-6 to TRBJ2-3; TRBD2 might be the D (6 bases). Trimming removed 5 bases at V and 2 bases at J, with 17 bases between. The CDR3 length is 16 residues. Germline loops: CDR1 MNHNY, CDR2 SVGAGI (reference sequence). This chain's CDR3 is CASSPPGGKPTDTQYF. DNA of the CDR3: TGTGCCAGCAGTCCCCCGGGCGGGAAACCCACAGATACGCAGTATTTT.

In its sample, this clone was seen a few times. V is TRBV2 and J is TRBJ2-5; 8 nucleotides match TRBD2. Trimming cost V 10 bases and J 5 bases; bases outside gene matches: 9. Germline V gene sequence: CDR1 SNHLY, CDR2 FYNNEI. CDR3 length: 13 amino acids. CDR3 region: CATSGGPTETQYF. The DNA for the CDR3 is TGTGCCACTTCGGGGGGGCCGACGGAGACCCAGTACTTC.

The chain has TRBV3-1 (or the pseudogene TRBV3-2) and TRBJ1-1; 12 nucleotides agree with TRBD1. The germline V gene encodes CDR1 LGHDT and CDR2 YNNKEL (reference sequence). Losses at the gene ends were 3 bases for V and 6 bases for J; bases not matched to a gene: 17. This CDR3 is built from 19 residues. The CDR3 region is CASSQRDRGLRGSSAEAFF. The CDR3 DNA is TGTGCCAGCAGCCAGAGGGACAGGGGGCTACGAGGCAGTAGCGCTGAAGCTTTCTTT.

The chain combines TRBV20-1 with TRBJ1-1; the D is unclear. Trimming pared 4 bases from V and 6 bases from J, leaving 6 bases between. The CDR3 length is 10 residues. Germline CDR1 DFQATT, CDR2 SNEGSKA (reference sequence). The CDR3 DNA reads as TGCAGTGCTACCACAGCTGAAGCTTTCTTT. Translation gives CSATTAEAFF.

The chain's CDR3 is CATSRDATGGQPQHF. The CDR3 nucleotides are TGTGCCACCAGCAGAGATGCGACAGGCGGACAGCCCCAGCATTTT. The chain joins TRBV15 to TRBJ1-5, with D tentatively TRBD1 (6 bases). CDR1 is LNHNV, CDR2 YYDKDF, per germline (reference sequence). CDR3 length equals 15 residues. Trimming removed 0 bases at V and 7 bases at J, with 13 bases between.

The CDR3 DNA reads TGTGCCAGCAGCTTGGGGGCCCAGTCGGGGCAGTACTTC. Translation: CASSLGAQSGQYF. This chain links TRBV7-2 with TRBJ2-7, with D tentatively TRBD1 (6 bases). The V and J ends lost 3 bases and 9 bases respectively, with 15 bases between them. The CDR3 loop spans 13 amino acids. CDR1 SGHTA and CDR2 FQGNSA come from the germline V gene.

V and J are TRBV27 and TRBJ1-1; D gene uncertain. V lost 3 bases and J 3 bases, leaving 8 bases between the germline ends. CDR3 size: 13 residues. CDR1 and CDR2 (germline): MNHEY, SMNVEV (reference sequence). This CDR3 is CASSFGPYTEAFF. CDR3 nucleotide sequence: TGTGCCAGCAGTTTTGGCCCTTACACTGAAGCTTTCTTT.

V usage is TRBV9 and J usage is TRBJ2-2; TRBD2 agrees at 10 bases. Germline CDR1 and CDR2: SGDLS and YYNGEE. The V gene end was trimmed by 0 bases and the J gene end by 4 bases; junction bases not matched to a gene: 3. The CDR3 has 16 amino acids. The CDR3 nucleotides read TGTGCCAGCAGCGTAGCTCGACTAGCGGGCACCGGGGAGCTGTTTTTT. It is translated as CASSVARLAGTGELFF.

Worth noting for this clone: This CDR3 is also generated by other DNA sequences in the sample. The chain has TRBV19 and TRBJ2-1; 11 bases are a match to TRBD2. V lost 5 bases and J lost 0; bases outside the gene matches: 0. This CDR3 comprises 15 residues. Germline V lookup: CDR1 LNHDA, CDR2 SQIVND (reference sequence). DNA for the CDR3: TGTGCCAGTAGTCTAGCGGGAGGCTCCTACAATGAGCAGTTCTTC. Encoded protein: CASSLAGGSYNEQFF.

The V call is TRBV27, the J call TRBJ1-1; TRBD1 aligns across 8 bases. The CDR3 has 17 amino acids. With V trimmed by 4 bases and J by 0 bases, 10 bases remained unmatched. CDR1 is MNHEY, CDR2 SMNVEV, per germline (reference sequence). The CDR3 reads CASSWGRGRYMNTEAFF. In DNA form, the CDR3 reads TGTGCCAGCAGTTGGGGCAGGGGGCGATACATGAACACTGAAGCTTTCTTT.

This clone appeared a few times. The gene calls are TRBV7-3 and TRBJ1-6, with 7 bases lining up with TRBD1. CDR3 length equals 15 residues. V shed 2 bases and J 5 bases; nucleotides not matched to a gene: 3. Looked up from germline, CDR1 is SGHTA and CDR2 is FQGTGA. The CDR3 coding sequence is TGTGCCAGCAGCTTACGGGGGACAGATAATTCACCCCTCCACTTT. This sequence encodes CASSLRGTDNSPLHF.

CDR3 sequence (DNA): TGTGCCAGCAGCCAAGATTTGGAGCGGGAGGGCCCCTACGAGCAGTACTTC. Protein: CASSQDLEREGPYEQYF. The genes are TRBV3-1 (or the pseudogene TRBV3-2) and TRBJ2-7, with 10 nucleotides matching TRBD2. The V gene's germline CDR1 is LGHDT and CDR2 YNNKEL (reference sequence). The CDR3 covers 17 residues. J gave up 2 bases and V 0 bases, and 7 bases lay outside the gene matches.

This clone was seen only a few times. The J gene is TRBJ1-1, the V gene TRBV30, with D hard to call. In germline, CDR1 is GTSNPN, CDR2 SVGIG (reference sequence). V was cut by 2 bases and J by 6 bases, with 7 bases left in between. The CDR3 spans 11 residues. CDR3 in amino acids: CAWSPGAEAFF. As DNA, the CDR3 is TGTGCCTGGAGTCCCGGGGCTGAAGCTTTCTTT.

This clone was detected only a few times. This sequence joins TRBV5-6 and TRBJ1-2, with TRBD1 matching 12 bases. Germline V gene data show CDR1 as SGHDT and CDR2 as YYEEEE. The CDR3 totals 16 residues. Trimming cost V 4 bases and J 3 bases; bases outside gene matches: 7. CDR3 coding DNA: TGTGCCAGCAGCCTAGGGACAGGGGGCTTCGACTATGGCTACACCTTC. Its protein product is CASSLGTGGFDYGYTF.

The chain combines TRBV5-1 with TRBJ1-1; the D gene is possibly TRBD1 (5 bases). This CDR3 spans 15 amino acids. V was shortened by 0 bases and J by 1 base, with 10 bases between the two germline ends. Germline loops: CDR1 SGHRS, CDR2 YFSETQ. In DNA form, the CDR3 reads TGCGCCAGCAGCTTGGTTGGGGGGAAGAACACTGAAGCTTTCTTT. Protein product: CASSLVGGKNTEAFF.

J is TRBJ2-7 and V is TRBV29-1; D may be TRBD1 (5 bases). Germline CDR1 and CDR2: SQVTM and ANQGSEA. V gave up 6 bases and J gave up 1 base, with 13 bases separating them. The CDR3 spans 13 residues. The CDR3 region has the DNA TGCAGCGTGACCCATCAGGGATCCTACGAGCAGTACTTC. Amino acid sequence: CSVTHQGSYEQYF.

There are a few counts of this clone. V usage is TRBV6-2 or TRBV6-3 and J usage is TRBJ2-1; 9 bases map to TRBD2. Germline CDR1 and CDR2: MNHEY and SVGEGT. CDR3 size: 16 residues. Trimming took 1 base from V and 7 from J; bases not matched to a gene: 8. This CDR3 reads CASSYYGSGRLNEQFF. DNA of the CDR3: TGTGCCAGCAGTTACTACGGTAGCGGGAGACTTAATGAGCAGTTCTTC.